This note documents a single T cell receptor (beta chain) sequence. This clonotype came up a few times. Its recognized antigen is unknown. Per-base qualities were not stored, and no clone one base away is much larger. These data come from a study of response to subunit inactivated influenza vaccine (dated by TCRdb to between 2018 and 2020). Study-level background: To follow how T cells responded to a trivalent subunit inactivated influenza vaccine, the researchers relied on deep quantitative profiling of the T cell receptor repertoire. What the authors observed across the whole study: The authors suggested that each seasonal influenza vaccination may recruit only a limited number of new T cells.

The CDR3, cysteine through phenylalanine, is 14 amino acids long. CDR3 DNA only is kept here, 42 bases in frame from base 1. V is cut by 5 bases and J by 1 base, and the space between the germline ends is 11 bases. CDR1 and CDR2, looked up from the germline V gene, are SGHTA and FQGNSA. Libraries were built with RT-PCR. This sample was sequenced with an Illumina HiSeq 2500. TCRdb redid the processing of the public reads, applying fastp at Q25 and MiXCR, and retained in-frame beta chains. Under each unique CDR3 protein, matching rows form one entry showing the most common genes and DNA. For this sample the table gives roughly 570,000 distinct CDR3 sequences, of which approximately 12% were detected only once. Clones ranked in the top ten supply about 12% of the sample. Taken with the paper, the label for time point translates to: 45 days after influenza vaccine administration.

The sequence derives from a man aged 45-65 years who received an inactivated influenza vaccine. Donor details come from another sample of the same person, matched by shared clones. The chain is encoded by TRBV7-2 joined to TRBJ1-1, with a tentative D gene TRBD1 over 6 matching bases. The sample consisted of PBMCs from blood, taken around seven weeks after vaccination. The nucleotide sequence reads as follows: TGTGCCAGCAGCGTCAGCAGGGGGAACACTGAAGCTTTCTTT. Its protein is CASSVSRGNTEAFF.